A single sample is the source of the 6 T cell receptor beta chains below, sequenced in a study of a mutant IDH1 vaccine in newly diagnosed glioma. TCRdb's copy holds only in-frame clones and misses some; the assay was immunoSEQ multiplex PCR. Of approximately 70,000 clones in the sample, approximately 85% were seen once. Time point here: baseline, week 1 (first vaccination visit). This sample's treatment: pre-vaccination baseline after standard-of-care therapy. Sequences were derived from PBMCs, sampled from a glioma patient treated with radiotherapy, temozolomide or both. The origin of the receptors is a man in his forties or fifties with glioma.

The chain links TRBV28 to TRBJ2-1; the match to TRBD1 covers 10 bases. Trimming removed 5 bases from V and 6 bases from J; junction bases left unmatched: 7. Germline assignment: CDR1 MDHEN and CDR2 SYDVKM. The CDR3 consists of 15 residues. Here the CDR3 reads CASSPRQGAGNEQFF. The CDR3 DNA reads TGTGCCAGCAGTCCTCGACAGGGGGCAGGCAATGAGCAGTTCTTC.

CDR3: CASSLVGQKNQPQHF. DNA of the CDR3: TGTGCCAGCAGCTTAGTTGGACAGAAGAATCAGCCCCAGCATTTT. The chain recombines TRBV7-2 with TRBJ1-5, with a possible D match to TRBD1 (6 bases). This CDR3 has 15 residues. From germline, CDR1 is SGHTA and CDR2 FQGNSA. Trimming took off 1 base at V and 4 bases at J, with 11 bases between the two ends.

V usage is TRBV25-1 and J usage is TRBJ2-3, with 8 bases matching TRBD1. The V gene end was trimmed by 6 bases and the J gene end by 3 bases; junction bases not matched to a gene: 5. CDR1 MGHDK and CDR2 SYGVNS come from the germline V gene. The CDR3 extends over 14 amino acids. This chain's CDR3 is CASSGTGLTDTQYF. CDR3 sequence (DNA): TGTGCCAGCAGCGGGACAGGTCTGACAGATACGCAGTATTTT.

The rearrangement links TRBV6-5 to TRBJ1-3; 9 positions match TRBD1. This CDR3 contains 15 residues. The germline CDR1 and CDR2 sequences are MNHEY and SVGAGI. J lost 4 bases, V lost 4 bases, and 5 bases had no gene match. CDR3 region: CASSLDRGAGNTIYF. The CDR3 DNA reads TGTGCCAGCAGTTTGGACAGGGGTGCCGGAAACACCATATATTTT.

The count of this clone is one. The chain combines TRBV27 with TRBJ2-2; 12 bases line up with TRBD2. Germline CDR1 MNHEY, CDR2 SMNVEV (reference sequence). V lost 4 bases to trimming and J lost 5 bases; unmatched junction nucleotides: 8. The CDR3 consists of 17 residues. CDR3 coding DNA: TGTGCCAGCAGTTCAAATCGACTAGCGGGGGATACCGGGGAGCTGTTTTTT. It is translated as CASSSNRLAGDTGELFF.

The gene calls are TRBV19 and TRBJ2-2; weak D call: TRBD2 (6 bases). CDR1 and CDR2 (germline): LNHDA, SQIVND (reference sequence). V was pared by 6 bases and J by 6 bases, with 8 bases between. CDR3 length: 12 amino acids. CDR3 sequence (DNA): TGTGCCAGTAGATGGGGGGCCGGGGAGCTGTTTTTT. Translating gives CASRWGAGELFF.